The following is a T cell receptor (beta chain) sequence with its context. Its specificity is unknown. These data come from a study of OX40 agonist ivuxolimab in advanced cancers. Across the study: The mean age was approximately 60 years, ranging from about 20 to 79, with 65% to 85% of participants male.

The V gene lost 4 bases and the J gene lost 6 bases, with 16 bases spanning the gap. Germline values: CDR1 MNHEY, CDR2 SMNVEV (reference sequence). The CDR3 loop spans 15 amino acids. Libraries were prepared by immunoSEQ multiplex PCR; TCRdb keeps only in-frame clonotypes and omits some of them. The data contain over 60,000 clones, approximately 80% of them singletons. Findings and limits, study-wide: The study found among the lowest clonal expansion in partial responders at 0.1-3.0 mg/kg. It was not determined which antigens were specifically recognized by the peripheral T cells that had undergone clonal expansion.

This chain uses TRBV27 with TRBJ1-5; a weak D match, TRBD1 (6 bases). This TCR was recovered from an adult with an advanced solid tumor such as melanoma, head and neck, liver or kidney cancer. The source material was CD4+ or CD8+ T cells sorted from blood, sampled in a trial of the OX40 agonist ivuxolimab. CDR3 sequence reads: CASSYTGRGGQPQHF. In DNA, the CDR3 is TGTGCCAGCAGTTATACAGGGAGGGGTGGTCAGCCCCAGCATTTT.